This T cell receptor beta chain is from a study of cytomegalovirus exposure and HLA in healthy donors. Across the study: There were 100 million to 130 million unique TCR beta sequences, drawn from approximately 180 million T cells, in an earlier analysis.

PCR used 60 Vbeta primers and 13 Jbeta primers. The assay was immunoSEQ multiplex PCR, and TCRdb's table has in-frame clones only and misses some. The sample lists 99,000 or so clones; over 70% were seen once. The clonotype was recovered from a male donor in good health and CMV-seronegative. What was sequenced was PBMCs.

CDR3 region: CASSVEASGTDTQYF. CDR3 in DNA: TGTGCCAGCAGCGTCGAGGCTAGCGGCACAGATACGCAGTATTTT. This chain links TRBV9 with TRBJ2-3, with D possibly being TRBD2 (6 bases). This CDR3 region has 15 residues. CDR1 and CDR2 (germline): SGDLS, YYNGEE. Trimming removed 2 bases from V and 1 base from J, with 11 bases in between.